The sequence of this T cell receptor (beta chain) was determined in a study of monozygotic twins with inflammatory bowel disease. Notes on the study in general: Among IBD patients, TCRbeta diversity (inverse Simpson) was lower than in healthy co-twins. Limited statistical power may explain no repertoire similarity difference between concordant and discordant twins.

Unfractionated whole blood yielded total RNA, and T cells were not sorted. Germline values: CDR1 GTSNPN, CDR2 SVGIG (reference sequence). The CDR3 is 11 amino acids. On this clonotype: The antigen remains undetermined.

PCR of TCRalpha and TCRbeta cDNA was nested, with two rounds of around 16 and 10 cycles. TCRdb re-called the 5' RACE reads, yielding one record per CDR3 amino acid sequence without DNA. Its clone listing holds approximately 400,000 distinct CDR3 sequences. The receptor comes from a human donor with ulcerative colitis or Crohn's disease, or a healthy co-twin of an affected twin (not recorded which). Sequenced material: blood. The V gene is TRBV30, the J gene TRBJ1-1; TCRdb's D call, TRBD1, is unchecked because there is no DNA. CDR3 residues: CAWKGETEAFF.